This TCR beta chain was identified during a study of metastatic and nonmetastatic thyroid tumors. This clone appeared a few times. An end of the junction differs from the germline gene, which may be a read error. TCRdb reprocessed the PCR reads via MiXCR. The table shows 50,000 to 65,000 clones, with just over 4% occurring only once. Thyroid surgery had not been preceded by any treatment in any patient. The CDR3 runs 15 residues. Germline V lookup: CDR1 DFQATT, CDR2 SNEGSKA (reference sequence). Sequenced sample: blood. This sequence originates from a female donor with papillary thyroid cancer or a benign thyroid nodule (not recorded which). Some clones in this sample may be carry-over from other donors' samples. The rearrangement uses TRBV20-1 and TRBJ1-4; TRBD1 matches at 7 bases. Here the CDR3 DNA reads TGCAGTGCGCGTAAACACAGGGACAGAGTAGAAAAACTGTCTTTT. This encodes CSARKHRDRVEKLSF.